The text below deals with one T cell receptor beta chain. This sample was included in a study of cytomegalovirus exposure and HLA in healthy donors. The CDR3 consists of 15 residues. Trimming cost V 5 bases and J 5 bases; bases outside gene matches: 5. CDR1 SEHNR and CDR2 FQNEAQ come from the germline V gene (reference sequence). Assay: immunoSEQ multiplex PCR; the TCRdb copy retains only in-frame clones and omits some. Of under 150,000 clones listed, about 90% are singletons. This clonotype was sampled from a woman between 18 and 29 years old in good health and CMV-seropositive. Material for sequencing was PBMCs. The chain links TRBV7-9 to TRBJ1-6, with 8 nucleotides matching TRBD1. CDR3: CASSRGTGDNSPLHF. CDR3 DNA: TGTGCCAGCAGCCGCGGGACAGGCGATAATTCACCCCTCCACTTT.